These 18 T cell receptor beta chains share one sample of origin, sequenced in a study of blood T cell repertoires in COVID-19 (dated by TCRdb to about 2020). Library prep was done by the immunoSEQ multiplex PCR assay. Imported from immuneACCESS, the table was reduced by TCRdb to in-frame sequences with V and J called. These copies leave out some clones; in studies compared against another copy, an unresolved V gene accounts for under half, and the cause of the remainder is not known. This sample holds roughly 350,000 clones; 88% were observed only once. More than 5.5% of the sample is held by the ten biggest clonotypes. Sequenced material: peripheral blood. These receptors were obtained from a woman aged 70-85 years with COVID-19, enrolled during active disease.

This sequence joins TRBV11-2 and TRBJ1-1, with 8 bases fitting TRBD1. Per the germline V gene, CDR1 is SGHAT and CDR2 is FQNNGV. With 2 bases clipped from V and 5 bases from J, the junction kept 19 bases outside the gene matches. This CDR3 has 19 amino acids. CDR3 in DNA: TGTGCCAGCAGCTTAACCCGTGGGGGAGGCAGGGGGCGATTTACTGAAGCTTTCTTT. This encodes CASSLTRGGGRGRFTEAFF.

V usage is TRBV4-3 and J usage is TRBJ1-3; 8 bases are a match to TRBD1. CDR3 length: 17 residues. V gave up 3 bases and J gave up 4 bases; unmatched junction bases: 11. The germline gives CDR1 LGHNA, CDR2 YSLEER. DNA for the CDR3: TGCGCCAGCAGCCAGCTAACCGGGACAGGCTACGGAAACACCATATATTTT. Its translation: CASSQLTGTGYGNTIYF.

The rearrangement links TRBV10-3 to TRBJ2-5; 9 positions agree with TRBD2. V shed 3 bases and J 2 bases; nucleotides not matched to a gene: 4. Germline V lookup: CDR1 ENHRY, CDR2 SYGVKD. The CDR3 consists of 15 residues. CDR3 in DNA: TGTGCCATCAGTGATGGCCTAGCGGGGCAAGAGACCCAGTACTTC. Translating gives CAISDGLAGQETQYF.

The genes are TRBV5-8 and TRBJ1-5; a weak D match, TRBD1 (5 bases). Germline V gene data show CDR1 as SGHTS and CDR2 as YDEGEE. There are 15 residues in the CDR3. The V end lost 1 base, the J end lost 4 bases, and 12 bases lay between the germline ends. The CDR3 nucleotides are TGTGCCAGCAGCTTGATGGGGGGATCGAATCAGCCCCAGCATTTT. Translation: CASSLMGGSNQPQHF. Full variable domain (remainder filled in from reference TRBV5-8 and TRBJ1-5): EAGVTQSPTHLIKTRGQQATLRCSPISGHTSVYWYQQALGLGLQFLLWYDEGEERNRGNFPPRFSGRQFPNYSSELNVNALELEDSALYLCASSLMGGSNQPQHFGDGTRLSIL.

This chain joins TRBV2 and TRBJ1-3; 8 bases line up with TRBD1. CDR3 size: 16 residues. Germline trimming cut 5 bases from V and 2 bases from J; bases unmatched to any gene: 8. Germline-derived CDR1 and CDR2 are SNHLY and FYNNEI. The CDR3 sequence: CASSLQGALAGNTIYF. CDR3 in DNA: TGTGCCAGCAGTCTCCAGGGGGCATTGGCTGGAAACACCATATATTTT.

This chain joins TRBV9 and TRBJ1-2; D might be TRBD1 (5 bases). V lost 7 bases and J lost 4, with 8 bases in between. Germline CDR1 is SGDLS and CDR2 is YYNGEE. This CDR3 has 11 residues. This CDR3 is CASGAAYGYTF. The CDR3 region has the DNA TGTGCCAGCGGGGCTGCCTATGGCTACACCTTC.

The J gene is TRBJ1-5, the V gene TRBV11-3, with D possibly matching TRBD1 (6 bases). Trimming removed 6 bases at V and 0 bases at J, with 21 bases between. Germline V gene data show CDR1 as SGHNT and CDR2 as YENEEA. The CDR3 covers 18 residues. The CDR3 coding sequence is TGTGCCAGCAGTACCAGACAGGTACGCTTTATTAGCAATCAGCCCCAGCATTTT. Its protein is CASSTRQVRFISNQPQHF.

The chain is built from TRBV27 and TRBJ2-3, with D unclear. This CDR3 spans 14 amino acids. CDR1 is MNHEY and CDR2 is SMNVEV in the germline V gene (reference sequence). The V end lost 5 bases, the J end lost 1 base, and 10 bases lay between the germline ends. The CDR3 sequence is CASSPYRGTDTQYF. The CDR3 nucleotides are TGTGCCAGCAGTCCCTACCGAGGCACAGATACGCAGTATTTT.

The chain is built from TRBV13 and TRBJ1-2, with D hard to call. V was trimmed by 0 bases and J by 7 bases, leaving 9 bases between them. The germline CDR1 and CDR2 sequences are PRHDT and FYEKMQ (reference sequence). The CDR3 loop spans 13 amino acids. CDR3 amino acids: CASSLGQRIGYTF. Here the CDR3 DNA reads TGTGCCAGCAGCTTAGGACAGAGAATTGGCTACACCTTC.

This chain joins TRBV2 and TRBJ2-7; TRBD2 aligns across 8 bases. V dropped 6 bases and J dropped 1; count of bases not matched to a gene: 5. The germline CDR1 and CDR2 sequences are SNHLY and FYNNEI. The CDR3 consists of 14 residues. The CDR3 is CASRSGLVSYEQYF. In DNA, the CDR3 is TGTGCCAGCAGGTCGGGACTAGTTTCCTACGAGCAGTACTTC.

This chain uses TRBV19 with TRBJ1-5; D gene uncertain. This CDR3 is built from 15 residues. CDR1 LNHDA and CDR2 SQIVND come from the germline V gene (reference sequence). V was trimmed by 3 bases and J by 0 bases, leaving 9 bases between them. The CDR3: CASSMSGNSNQPQHF. The CDR3 DNA reads as TGTGCCAGTAGTATGTCGGGTAATAGCAATCAGCCCCAGCATTTT.

This rearrangement joins TRBV15 to TRBJ1-5; D may be TRBD1 (5 bases). Trimming stripped 0 bases from V and 2 bases from J, with 8 bases between. This CDR3 has 15 amino acids. Germline CDR1 is LNHNV and CDR2 is YYDKDF (reference sequence). CDR3 sequence: CATSRDGAGNQPQHF. The CDR3 nucleotides read TGTGCCACCAGCAGAGATGGGGCCGGCAATCAGCCCCAGCATTTT. The variable domain in full, with the rest retrieved from reference TRBV15 and TRBJ1-5, is DAMVIQNPRYQVTQFGKPVTLSCSQTLNHNVMYWYQQKSSQAPKLLFHYYDKDFNNEADTPDNFQSRRPNTSFCFLDIRSPGLGDTAMYLCATSRDGAGNQPQHFGDGTRLSIL.

In its sample, this clone was seen once. The genes are TRBV27 and TRBJ2-3, with unresolved D. V dropped 5 bases and J dropped 0 bases, with 6 bases sitting between them. Germline V gene data show CDR1 as MNHEY and CDR2 as SMNVEV (reference sequence). The CDR3 totals 13 residues. The CDR3 protein is CASSLRSTDTQYF. DNA for the CDR3: TGTGCCAGCAGTCTACGGAGCACAGATACGCAGTATTTT.

The V gene is TRBV28, the J gene TRBJ1-2; 7 nucleotides align to TRBD1. The germline V gene encodes CDR1 MDHEN and CDR2 SYDVKM. The ends lost 6 bases at V and 3 bases at J; junction bases unmatched: 7. The CDR3 consists of 14 residues. The CDR3 bases are TGTGCCAGCAGACTTCCCGGGACAGACTATGGCTACACCTTC. Its translation: CASRLPGTDYGYTF.

V gene TRBV5-1 combines with J gene TRBJ1-1; D possibly corresponds to TRBD1 (5 bases). In germline, CDR1 is SGHRS, CDR2 YFSETQ. The CDR3 contains 13 residues. V was pared by 4 bases and J by 2 bases, with 9 bases between. CDR3 protein: CASSQGLNTEAFF. In DNA, the CDR3 is TGCGCCAGCAGCCAGGGACTCAACACTGAAGCTTTCTTT.

There are a few counts of this clone. The chain carries TRBV27 and TRBJ2-5, with no clear D. Trimming shortened V by 0 bases and J by 2 bases, and 25 bases separated the two germline ends. The CDR3 length is 20 residues. From germline, CDR1 is MNHEY and CDR2 SMNVEV (reference sequence). The CDR3 loop reads CASSLSSRIEAASDQETQYF. Written as DNA, the CDR3 is TGTGCCAGCAGTTTATCGTCCCGGATCGAGGCCGCAAGTGATCAAGAGACCCAGTACTTC.

Notes on this clone: A read error may produce the germline difference seen at one junction end. The chain couples TRBV23-1 to TRBJ2-3; 10 nucleotides align to TRBD1. TRBV23-1 has ORF status, its function being uncertain. The CDR3 is 17 residues long. The DNA for the CDR3 is TGCGCCAGCAGCCAATCTAGACAGGGGGCCAGCACAGATACGCAGTATTTT. Its translation is CASSQSRQGASTDTQYF.

The rearrangement joins TRBV29-1 to TRBJ1-2; perhaps TRBD1 as D (5 bases). Germline V lookup: CDR1 SQVTM, CDR2 ANQGSEA. The CDR3 is 15 amino acids. V was cut by 0 bases and J by 3 bases, with 14 bases left in between. The CDR3 DNA reads TGCAGCGTTGAAGAGGACAAGGGGTGGTACTATGGCTACACCTTC. Its protein is CSVEEDKGWYYGYTF.